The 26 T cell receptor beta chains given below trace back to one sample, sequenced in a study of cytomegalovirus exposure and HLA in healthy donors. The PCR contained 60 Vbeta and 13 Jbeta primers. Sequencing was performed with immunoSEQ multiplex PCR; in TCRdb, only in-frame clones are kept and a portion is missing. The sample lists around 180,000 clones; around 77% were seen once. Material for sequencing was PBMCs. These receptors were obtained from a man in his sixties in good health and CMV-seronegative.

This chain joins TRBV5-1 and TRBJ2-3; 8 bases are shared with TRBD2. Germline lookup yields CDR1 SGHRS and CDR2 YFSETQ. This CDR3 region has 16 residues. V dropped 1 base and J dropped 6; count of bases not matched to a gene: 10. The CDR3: CASSLLIGRAGDTQYF. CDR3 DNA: TGCGCCAGCAGCTTGCTGATCGGGAGGGCCGGCGATACGCAGTATTTT.

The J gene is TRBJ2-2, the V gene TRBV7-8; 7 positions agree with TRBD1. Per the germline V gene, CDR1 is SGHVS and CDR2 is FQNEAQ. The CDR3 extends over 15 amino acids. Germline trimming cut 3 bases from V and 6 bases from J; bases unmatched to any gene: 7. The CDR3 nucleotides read TGTGCCAGCAGCTTTTCACAGGGGTTCTCCGGGGAGCTGTTTTTT. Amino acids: CASSFSQGFSGELFF.

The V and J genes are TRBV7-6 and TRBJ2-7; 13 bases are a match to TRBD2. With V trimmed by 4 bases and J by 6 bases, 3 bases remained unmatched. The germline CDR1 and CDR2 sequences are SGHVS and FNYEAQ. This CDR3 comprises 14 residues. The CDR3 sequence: CASSSLAGGGEQYF. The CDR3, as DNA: TGTGCCAGCAGCTCACTAGCGGGAGGGGGCGAGCAGTACTTC. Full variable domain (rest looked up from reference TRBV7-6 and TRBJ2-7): GAGVSQSPRYKVTKRGQDVALRCDPISGHVSLYWYRQALGQGPEFLTYFNYEAQQDKSGLPNDRFSAERPEGSISTLTIQRTEQRDSAMYRCASSSLAGGGEQYFGPGTRLTVT.

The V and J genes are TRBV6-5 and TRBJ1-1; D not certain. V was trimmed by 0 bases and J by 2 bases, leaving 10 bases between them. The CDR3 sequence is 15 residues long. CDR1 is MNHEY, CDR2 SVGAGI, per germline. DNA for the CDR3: TGTGCCAGCAGTTACTCTAGAACGGGAAACACTGAAGCTTTCTTT. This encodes CASSYSRTGNTEAFF.

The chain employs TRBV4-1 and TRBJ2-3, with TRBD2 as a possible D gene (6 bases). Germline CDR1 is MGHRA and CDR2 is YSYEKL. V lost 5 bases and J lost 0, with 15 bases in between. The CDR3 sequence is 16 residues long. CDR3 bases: TGCGCCAGCAGCTCTTACACCGGGACTAGCACAGATACGCAGTATTTT. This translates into CASSSYTGTSTDTQYF.

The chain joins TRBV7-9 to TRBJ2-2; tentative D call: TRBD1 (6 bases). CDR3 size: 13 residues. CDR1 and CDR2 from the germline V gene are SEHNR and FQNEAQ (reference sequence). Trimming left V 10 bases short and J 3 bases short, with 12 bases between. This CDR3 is CATHRVDTGELFF. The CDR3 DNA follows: TGTGCCACCCACAGGGTCGACACCGGGGAGCTGTTTTTT.

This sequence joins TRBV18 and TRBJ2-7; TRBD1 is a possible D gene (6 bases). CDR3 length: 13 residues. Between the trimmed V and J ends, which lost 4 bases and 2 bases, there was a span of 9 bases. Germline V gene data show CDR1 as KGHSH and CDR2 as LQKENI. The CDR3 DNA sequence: TGTGCCAGCTCACACGAGGGGGCCTACGAGCAGTACTTC. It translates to CASSHEGAYEQYF. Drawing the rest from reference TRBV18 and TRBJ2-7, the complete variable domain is NAGVMQNPRHLVRRRGQEARLRCSPMKGHSHVYWYRQLPEEGLKFMVYLQKENIIDESGMPKERFSAEFPKEGPSILRIQQVVRGDSAAYFCASSHEGAYEQYFGPGTRLTVT.

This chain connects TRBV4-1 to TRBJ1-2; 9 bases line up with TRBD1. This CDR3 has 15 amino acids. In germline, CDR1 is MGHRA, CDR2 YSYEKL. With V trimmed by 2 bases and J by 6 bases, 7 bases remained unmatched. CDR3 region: CASSQQTGGINGYTF. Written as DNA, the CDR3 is TGCGCCAGCAGCCAACAAACAGGGGGCATAAATGGCTACACCTTC.

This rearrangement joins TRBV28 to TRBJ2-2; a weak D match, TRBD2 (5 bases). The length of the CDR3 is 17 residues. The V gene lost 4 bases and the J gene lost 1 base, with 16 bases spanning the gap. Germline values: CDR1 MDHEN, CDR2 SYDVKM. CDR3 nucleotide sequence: TGTGCCAGCAGTTCAGGCGCGGGTGGGTGGAACACCGGGGAGCTGTTTTTT. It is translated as CASSSGAGGWNTGELFF.

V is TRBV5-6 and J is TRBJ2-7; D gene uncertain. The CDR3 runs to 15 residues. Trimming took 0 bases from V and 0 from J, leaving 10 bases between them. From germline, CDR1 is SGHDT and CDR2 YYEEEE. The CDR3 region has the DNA TGTGCCAGCAGCTTGGGAGGCCGGAGCTCCTACGAGCAGTACTTC. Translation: CASSLGGRSSYEQYF. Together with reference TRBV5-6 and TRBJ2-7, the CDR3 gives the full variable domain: DAGVTQSPTHLIKTRGQQVTLRCSPKSGHDTVSWYQQALGQGPQFIFQYYEEEERQRGNFPDRFSGHQFPNYSSELNVNALLLGDSALYLCASSLGGRSSYEQYFGPGTRLTVT.

The CDR3 here is CASSSGTGKNIQYF. CDR3 coding DNA: TGTGCCAGCAGCTCCGGGACAGGGAAAAACATTCAGTACTTC. The chain uses TRBV7-9 and TRBJ2-4; 9 bases fit TRBD1. J lost 4 bases, V lost 4 bases, and 2 bases had no gene match. The germline CDR1 and CDR2 sequences are SEHNR and FQNEAQ (reference sequence). The CDR3 runs 14 residues. The entire variable domain, with the rest obtained from reference TRBV7-9 and TRBJ2-4, is as follows: DTGVSQNPRHKITKRGQNVTFRCDPISEHNRLYWYRQTLGQGPEFLTYFQNEAQLEKSRLLSDRFSAERPKGSFSTLEIQRTEQGDSAMYLCASSSGTGKNIQYFGAGTRLSVL.

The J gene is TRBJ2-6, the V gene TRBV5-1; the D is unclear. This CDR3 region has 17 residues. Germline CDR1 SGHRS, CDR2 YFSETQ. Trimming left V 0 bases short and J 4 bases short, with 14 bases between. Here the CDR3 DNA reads TGCGCCAGCAGCTTGGGGGTTGGAGCTCTGGGGGCCAACGTCCTGACTTTC. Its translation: CASSLGVGALGANVLTF.

The CDR3 DNA follows: TGTGCCAGTAGTATAGTATTGGGGGCAGGTACCGGGGAGCTGTTTTTT. It codes for CASSIVLGAGTGELFF. This rearrangement joins TRBV19 to TRBJ2-2, with D maybe TRBD1 (6 bases). The CDR3 sequence is 16 residues long. Germline V gene sequence: CDR1 LNHDA, CDR2 SQIVND (reference sequence). Trimming left V 1 base short and J 5 bases short, with 14 bases between.

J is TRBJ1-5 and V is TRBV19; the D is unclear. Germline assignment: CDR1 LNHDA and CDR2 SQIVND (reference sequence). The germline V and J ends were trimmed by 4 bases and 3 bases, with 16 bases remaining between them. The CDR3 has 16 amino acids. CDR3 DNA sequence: TGTGCCAGTAGTAATCCTGAGGGCCCAAACAATCAGCCCCAGCATTTT. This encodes CASSNPEGPNNQPQHF.

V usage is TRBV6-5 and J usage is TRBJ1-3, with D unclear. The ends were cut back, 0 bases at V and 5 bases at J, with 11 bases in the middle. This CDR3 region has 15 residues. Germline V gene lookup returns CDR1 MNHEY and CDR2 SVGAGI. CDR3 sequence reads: CASSYSAGTRNTIYF. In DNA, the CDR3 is TGTGCCAGCAGTTACTCGGCGGGCACGCGAAACACCATATATTTT.

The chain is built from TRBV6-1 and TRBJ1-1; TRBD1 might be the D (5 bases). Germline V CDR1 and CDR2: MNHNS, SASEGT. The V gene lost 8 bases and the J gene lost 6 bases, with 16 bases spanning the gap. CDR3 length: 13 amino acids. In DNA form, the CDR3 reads TGTGCCAGCCTCTCTCGTGGAGGGGCTGAAGCTTTCTTT. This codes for CASLSRGGAEAFF.

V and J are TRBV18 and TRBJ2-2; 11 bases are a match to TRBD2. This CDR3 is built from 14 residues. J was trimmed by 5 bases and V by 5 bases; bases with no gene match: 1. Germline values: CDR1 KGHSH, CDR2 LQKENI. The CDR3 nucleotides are TGTGCCAGCTCAACTAGCGGGAGAACCGGGGAGCTGTTTTTT. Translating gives CASSTSGRTGELFF.

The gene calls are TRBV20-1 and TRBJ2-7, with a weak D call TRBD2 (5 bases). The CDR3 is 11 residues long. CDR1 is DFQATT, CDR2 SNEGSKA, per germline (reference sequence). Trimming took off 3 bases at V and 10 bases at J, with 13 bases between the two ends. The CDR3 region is CSASPAGPQYF. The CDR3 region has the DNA TGCAGTGCTAGTCCGGCGGGTCCACAGTACTTC.

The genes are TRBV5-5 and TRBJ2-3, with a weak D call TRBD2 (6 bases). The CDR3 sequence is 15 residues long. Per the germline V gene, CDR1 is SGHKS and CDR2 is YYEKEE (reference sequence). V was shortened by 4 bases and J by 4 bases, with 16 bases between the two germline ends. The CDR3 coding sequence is TGTGCCAGCAGCCTTGGGACTGTTAGGGCAGATACGCAGTATTTT. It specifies CASSLGTVRADTQYF.

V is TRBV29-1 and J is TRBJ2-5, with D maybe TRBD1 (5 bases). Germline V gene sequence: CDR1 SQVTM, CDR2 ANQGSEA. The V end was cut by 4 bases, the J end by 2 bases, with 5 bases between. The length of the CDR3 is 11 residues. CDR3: CSVAGQETQYF. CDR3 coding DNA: TGCAGCGTTGCAGGGCAAGAGACCCAGTACTTC.

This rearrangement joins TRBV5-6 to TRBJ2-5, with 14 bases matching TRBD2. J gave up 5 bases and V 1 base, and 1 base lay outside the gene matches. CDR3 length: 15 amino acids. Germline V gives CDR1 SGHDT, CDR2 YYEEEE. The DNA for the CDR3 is TGTGCCAGCAGCTTGAGACTAGCGGGAGGGGAGACCCAGTACTTC. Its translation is CASSLRLAGGETQYF.

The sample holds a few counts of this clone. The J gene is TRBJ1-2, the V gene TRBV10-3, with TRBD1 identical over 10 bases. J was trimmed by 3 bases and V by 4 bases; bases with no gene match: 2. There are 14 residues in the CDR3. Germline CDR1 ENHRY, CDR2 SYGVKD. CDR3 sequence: CAISGGTGDYGYTF. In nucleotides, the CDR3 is TGTGCCATCAGTGGAGGGACAGGGGACTATGGCTACACCTTC.

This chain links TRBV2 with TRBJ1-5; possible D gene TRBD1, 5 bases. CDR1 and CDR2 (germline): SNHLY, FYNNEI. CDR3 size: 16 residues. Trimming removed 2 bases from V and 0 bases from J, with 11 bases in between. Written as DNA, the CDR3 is TGTGCCAGCAGTGAAAGGGCAGGGCTTAGCAATCAGCCCCAGCATTTT. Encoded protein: CASSERAGLSNQPQHF. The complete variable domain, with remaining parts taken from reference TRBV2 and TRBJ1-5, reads EPEVTQTPSHQVTQMGQEVILRCVPISNHLYFYWYRQILGQKVEFLVSFYNNEISEKSEIFDDQFSVERPDGSNFTLKIRSTKLEDSAMYFCASSERAGLSNQPQHFGDGTRLSIL.

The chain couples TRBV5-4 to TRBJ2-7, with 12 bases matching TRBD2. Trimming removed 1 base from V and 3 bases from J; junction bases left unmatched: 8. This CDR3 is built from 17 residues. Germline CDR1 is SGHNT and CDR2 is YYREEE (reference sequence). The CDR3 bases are TGTGCCAGCAGCTTGTATCGGACTAGCGGGATGTTCTACGAGCAGTACTTC. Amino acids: CASSLYRTSGMFYEQYF.

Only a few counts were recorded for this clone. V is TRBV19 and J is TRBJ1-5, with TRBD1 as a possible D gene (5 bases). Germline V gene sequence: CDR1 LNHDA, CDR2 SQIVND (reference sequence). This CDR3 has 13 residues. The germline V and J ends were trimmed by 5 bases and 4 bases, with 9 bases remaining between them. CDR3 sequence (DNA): TGTGCCAGTAGTTTGACAGTTAATCAGCCCCAGCATTTT. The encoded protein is CASSLTVNQPQHF.

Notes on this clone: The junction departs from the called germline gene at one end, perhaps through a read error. The CDR3 nucleotides are TGTGCCAGCAGTACCTCAGGGTTTAGCAATCAGCCCCAGAATTTT. Amino acids: CASSTSGFSNQPQNF. The rearrangement uses TRBV28 and TRBJ1-5; TRBD1 is a possible D gene (5 bases). The V gene's germline CDR1 is MDHEN and CDR2 SYDVKM. The CDR3 extends over 15 amino acids.